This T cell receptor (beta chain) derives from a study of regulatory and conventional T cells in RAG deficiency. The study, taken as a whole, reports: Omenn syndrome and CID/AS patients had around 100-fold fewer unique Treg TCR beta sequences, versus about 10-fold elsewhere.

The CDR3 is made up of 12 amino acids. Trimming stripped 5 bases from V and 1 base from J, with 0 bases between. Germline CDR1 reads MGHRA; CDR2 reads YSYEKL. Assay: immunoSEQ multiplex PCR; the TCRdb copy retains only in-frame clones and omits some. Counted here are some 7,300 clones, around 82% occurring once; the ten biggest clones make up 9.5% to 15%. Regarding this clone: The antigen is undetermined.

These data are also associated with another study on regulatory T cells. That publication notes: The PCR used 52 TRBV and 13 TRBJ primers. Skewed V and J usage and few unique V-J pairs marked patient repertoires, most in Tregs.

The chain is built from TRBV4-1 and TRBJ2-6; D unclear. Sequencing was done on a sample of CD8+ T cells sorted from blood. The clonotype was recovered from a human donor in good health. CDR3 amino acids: CASSSGANVLTF. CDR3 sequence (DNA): TGCGCCAGCAGCTCTGGGGCCAACGTCCTGACTTTC.